These 28 T cell receptor beta chains were sequenced from one sample in a study of identical twins. TCRdb itself ran the 5' RACE reads through MiXCR, one entry per CDR3 protein. The profile shows under 1 million distinct CDR3 sequences, about 12% of them singletons. This same sample was also taken into another study, of yellow fever vaccine responses in identical twins.

The material sequenced was PBMCs. The receptor set was obtained from a young woman in good health.

This clonotype was recorded many times. In DNA form, the CDR3 reads TGCAGTGCTAGGAGGGTACAGCTTGAAGGAAATCAGCCCCAGCATTTT. Its protein product is CSARRVQLEGNQPQHF. The chain is built from TRBV20-1 and TRBJ1-5; D remains unclear. CDR3 length: 16 residues. With 3 bases removed from V and 4 bases from J, the gap between germline ends came to 19 bases. The germline gives CDR1 DFQATT, CDR2 SNEGSKA (reference sequence).

This clonotype has more than one count but fewer than ten. The CDR3 loop is CASKEGTRELFF. In nucleotides, the CDR3 is TGTGCCAGCAAGGAGGGTACTAGGGAGCTGTTTTTT. The chain joins TRBV27 to TRBJ2-2, with D perhaps matching TRBD2 (6 bases). This CDR3 contains 12 residues. Per germline, CDR1 MNHEY and CDR2 SMNVEV (reference sequence). V was cut by 7 bases and J by 9 bases, with 12 bases left in between.

This clonotype was found a few times. The V call is TRBV5-1, the J call TRBJ1-2; D remains ambiguous. Trimming took off 0 bases at V and 8 bases at J, with 17 bases between the two ends. CDR1 SGHRS and CDR2 YFSETQ come from the germline V gene. The CDR3 is 15 amino acids. The CDR3 bases are TGCGCCAGCAGCTTGGCGCCGACATCACCGGGGGGCTACACCTTC. It specifies CASSLAPTSPGGYTF.

The chain employs TRBV28 and TRBJ1-5; tentatively, D is TRBD1 (6 bases). CDR3 size: 16 residues. Looked up from germline, CDR1 is MDHEN and CDR2 is SYDVKM. The V and J ends lost 4 bases and 3 bases respectively, with 16 bases between them. The CDR3 nucleotides read TGTGCCAGCAGTTCCCCCTTCGGGACAAACAATCAGCCCCAGCATTTT. It translates to CASSSPFGTNNQPQHF.

This clonotype came up a few times. The chain links TRBV5-1 to TRBJ2-1; a possible D gene is TRBD2 (5 bases). The CDR3 loop spans 16 amino acids. Between the trimmed V and J ends, which lost 0 bases and 1 base, there was a span of 11 bases. Germline lookup yields CDR1 SGHRS and CDR2 YFSETQ. The CDR3 DNA reads TGCGCCAGCAGCTTGGCTACGGGGTATTCCTACAATGAGCAGTTCTTC. Residues: CASSLATGYSYNEQFF.

This clonotype was detected a few times. This rearrangement joins TRBV5-4 to TRBJ2-3; 9 bases match TRBD1. The CDR3 contains 16 residues. V was clipped by 2 bases and J by 3 bases; unmatched bases: 7. Germline-derived CDR1 and CDR2 are SGHNT and YYREEE (reference sequence). The CDR3: CASSFKGTGLTDTQYF. The CDR3 bases are TGTGCCAGCAGCTTTAAAGGGACAGGGCTAACAGATACGCAGTATTTT.

This clonotype has ten or more counts. The V gene is TRBV20-1, the J gene TRBJ2-7; no reliable D call. The CDR3 is made up of 12 amino acids. Germline-derived CDR1 and CDR2 are DFQATT and SNEGSKA (reference sequence). The V gene lost 4 bases and the J gene lost 4 bases, with 11 bases spanning the gap. The CDR3: CSAIPGSYEQYV. The CDR3 coding sequence is TGCAGTGCTATTCCCGGGTCATACGAGCAGTACGTC.

This clonotype has at least ten counts. This chain links TRBV7-6 with TRBJ1-5; D unclear. Germline V CDR1 and CDR2: SGHVS, FNYEAQ. With 5 bases removed from V and 2 bases from J, the gap between germline ends came to 7 bases. The CDR3 length is 13 residues. CDR3 bases: TGTGCCAGCAGCAAGGGAGGCAATCAGCCCCAGCATTTT. Translating gives CASSKGGNQPQHF. The whole variable domain, filled in from reference TRBV7-6 and TRBJ1-5, reads GAGVSQSPRYKVTKRGQDVALRCDPISGHVSLYWYRQALGQGPEFLTYFNYEAQQDKSGLPNDRFSAERPEGSISTLTIQRTEQRDSAMYRCASSKGGNQPQHFGDGTRLSIL.

This clonotype was counted ten times or more. The chain has TRBV24-1 and TRBJ2-1; possibly TRBD2 for D (6 bases). Trimming shortened V by 1 base and J by 10 bases, and 10 bases separated the two germline ends. Germline CDR1 KGHDR, CDR2 SFDVKD. The CDR3 covers 13 residues. The CDR3 protein is CATSDFMAGEQFF. The CDR3 region has the DNA TGTGCCACCAGTGATTTTATGGCGGGAGAGCAGTTCTTC.

This clonotype appeared a few times. This chain joins TRBV20-1 and TRBJ2-7; D remains ambiguous. Per the germline V gene, CDR1 is DFQATT and CDR2 is SNEGSKA (reference sequence). This CDR3 comprises 12 residues. V lost 2 bases and J 2 bases, leaving 7 bases between the germline ends. The CDR3 is CSARLTAYEQYF. The CDR3 DNA is TGCAGTGCTAGATTAACTGCCTACGAGCAGTACTTC.

This clonotype was found a few times. V and J are TRBV5-1 and TRBJ2-7; the D is unclear. Trimming cost V 0 bases and J 5 bases, with 21 bases left between them. Germline loops: CDR1 SGHRS, CDR2 YFSETQ. The CDR3 runs 17 residues. The CDR3 reads CASSLGSHHNVGDEQYF. CDR3 DNA sequence: TGCGCCAGCAGCTTGGGCAGTCACCATAACGTTGGGGACGAGCAGTACTTC.

The table lists this clonotype with many counts. The V call is TRBV7-8, the J call TRBJ2-7; 7 bases map to TRBD2. This CDR3 is 13 amino acids long. In germline, CDR1 is SGHVS, CDR2 FQNEAQ. Trimming removed 5 bases from V and 7 bases from J; junction bases left unmatched: 8. The CDR3 protein is CASSAGLPTEQYV. In nucleotides, the CDR3 is TGTGCCAGCAGCGCGGGACTACCTACGGAGCAGTACGTC.

This chain connects TRBV19 to TRBJ2-2; TRBD2 matches at 14 bases. The V gene's germline CDR1 is LNHDA and CDR2 SQIVND (reference sequence). The CDR3 is made up of 17 amino acids. V shed 5 bases, J shed 5 bases, and the junction held 7 bases outside the gene matches. The CDR3 spells CASSPRTSGRWTGELFF. The CDR3 nucleotides read TGTGCCAGTAGTCCAAGGACTAGCGGGAGGTGGACCGGGGAGCTGTTTTTT.

The sample holds a few counts of this clonotype. The chain uses TRBV20-1 and TRBJ1-1; 7 nucleotides align to TRBD1. The germline gives CDR1 DFQATT, CDR2 SNEGSKA (reference sequence). J lost 1 base, V lost 2 bases, and 7 bases had no gene match. The CDR3 loop spans 15 amino acids. CDR3: CSARPINRGNTEAFF. The CDR3 coding sequence is TGCAGTGCTAGACCAATCAACAGGGGGAACACTGAAGCTTTCTTT.

The chain combines TRBV27 with TRBJ2-3; D may match TRBD1 or TRBD2 (7 bases each). Trimming took off 5 bases at V and 4 bases at J, with 16 bases between the two ends. The CDR3 extends over 15 amino acids. Germline CDR1 is MNHEY and CDR2 is SMNVEV (reference sequence). The CDR3 region is CASSIPGGAADTQYF. The DNA of the CDR3 is TGTGCCAGCAGTATCCCAGGGGGGGCTGCAGATACGCAGTATTTT.

The chain carries TRBV6-1 and TRBJ2-3; 9 bases match TRBD2. The CDR3 is made up of 15 amino acids. V dropped 6 bases and J dropped 2; count of bases not matched to a gene: 6. The germline gives CDR1 MNHNS, CDR2 SASEGT. The CDR3 sequence: CASRFSGGDTDTQYF. DNA for the CDR3: TGTGCCAGCAGATTTAGCGGGGGTGACACAGATACGCAGTATTTT.

This clonotype was seen only a few times. The genes are TRBV2 and TRBJ1-6; D might be TRBD1 (5 bases). The CDR3 spans 14 residues. CDR1 and CDR2 from the germline V gene are SNHLY and FYNNEI. V lost 10 bases and J 7 bases, leaving 17 bases between the germline ends. The CDR3 loop reads CATSLGRGNSPLHF. For the CDR3, the DNA is TGTGCCACCAGCTTAGGACGGGGGAATTCACCCCTCCACTTT. Full variable domain (rest looked up from reference TRBV2 and TRBJ1-6): EPEVTQTPSHQVTQMGQEVILRCVPISNHLYFYWYRQILGQKVEFLVSFYNNEISEKSEIFDDQFSVERPDGSNFTLKIRSTKLEDSAMYFCATSLGRGNSPLHFGNGTRLTVT.

The chain uses TRBV6-4 and TRBJ1-1; no reliable D call. The CDR3 length is 14 residues. V lost 6 bases and J lost 5, with 16 bases in between. The germline CDR1 and CDR2 sequences are MRHNA and SNTAGT. CDR3 protein: CASSAQEGRTEAFF. CDR3 nucleotide sequence: TGTGCCAGCAGCGCCCAGGAAGGGAGGACTGAAGCTTTCTTT.

This clonotype showed up just a few times. V gene TRBV5-4 combines with J gene TRBJ2-3; TRBD2 aligns across 13 bases. Germline assignment: CDR1 SGHNT and CDR2 YYREEE (reference sequence). V was clipped by 2 bases and J by 3 bases; unmatched bases: 6. CDR3 length: 17 amino acids. As DNA, the CDR3 is TGTGCCAGCAGCTTCGGACTAGCGGGAGAGGCTACAGATACGCAGTATTTT. Translated: CASSFGLAGEATDTQYF.

This rearrangement joins TRBV2 to TRBJ2-5, with TRBD2 matching over 7 bases. Germline trimming cut 6 bases from V and 0 bases from J; bases unmatched to any gene: 4. The CDR3 has 14 amino acids. CDR1 and CDR2 from the germline V gene are SNHLY and FYNNEI. The CDR3 loop reads CASRKGRDQETQYF. The CDR3 nucleotides read TGTGCCAGCAGGAAGGGGAGGGACCAAGAGACCCAGTACTTC.

This clonotype was found many times. The CDR3 region has the DNA TGCAGTGCCAGGACTAGCGGGAAATCGGGGGAGCAGTACTTC. Amino acid sequence: CSARTSGKSGEQYF. The chain recombines TRBV20-1 with TRBJ2-7; 12 bases are a match to TRBD2. With 6 bases clipped from V and 7 bases from J, the junction kept 10 bases outside the gene matches. The CDR3 spans 14 residues. Germline-derived CDR1 and CDR2 are DFQATT and SNEGSKA (reference sequence).

The V call is TRBV12-3 or TRBV12-4, the J call TRBJ2-5, with 16 bases identical to TRBD2. V dropped 5 bases and J dropped 5; count of bases not matched to a gene: 2. The CDR3 is 15 amino acids. CDR3 loop: CASSRGLAGGETQYF. DNA for the CDR3: TGTGCCAGCAGTCGGGGACTAGCGGGGGGGGAGACCCAGTACTTC.

CDR3 nucleotides: TGCAGTGCTAGTATCCGGGGTGACGAGCAGTACTTC. Translating gives CSASIRGDEQYF. The chain carries TRBV20-1 and TRBJ2-7, with D perhaps matching TRBD2 (5 bases). The CDR3 spans 12 residues. Germline CDR1 is DFQATT and CDR2 is SNEGSKA (reference sequence). The V and J ends lost 3 bases and 5 bases respectively, with 11 bases between them.

This clonotype was detected only a few times. This chain joins TRBV20-1 and TRBJ2-3, with 14 bases lining up with TRBD2. Germline V lookup: CDR1 DFQATT, CDR2 SNEGSKA (reference sequence). The CDR3 is made up of 14 amino acids. In nucleotides, the CDR3 is TGCAGGGTGACTAGCGGGGGGGCCCCAGATACGCAGTATTTT. It translates to CRVTSGGAPDTQYF.

The chain couples TRBV29-1 to TRBJ2-6; D remains ambiguous. The CDR3 covers 15 residues. Germline V gene sequence: CDR1 SQVTM, CDR2 ANQGSEA. V was clipped by 5 bases and J by 0 bases, with 11 bases between them. The CDR3 reads CSVLAFSSGANVLTF. The CDR3 coding sequence is TGCAGCGTTCTGGCGTTTTCCTCTGGGGCCAACGTCCTGACTTTC.

This sequence joins TRBV2 and TRBJ2-1, with 7 bases matching TRBD2. The junction had 17 bases not matched to a gene; V was cut back by 6 bases and J by 15 bases. Per the germline V gene, CDR1 is SNHLY and CDR2 is FYNNEI. The CDR3 length is 14 residues. The CDR3 sequence: CASSALISGNGGFF. The CDR3 DNA sequence: TGTGCCAGCAGCGCCCTGATCAGCGGGAATGGAGGGTTCTTC.

The chain is built from TRBV12-3 or TRBV12-4 and TRBJ2-4; 11 bases agree with TRBD1. The CDR3 runs 15 residues. With V trimmed by 6 bases and J by 6 bases, 7 bases remained unmatched. The CDR3 nucleotides read TGTGCCAGCAGCCCACTCGGACAGGGGGCAAACATTCAGTACTTC. Translating it yields CASSPLGQGANIQYF.

This clonotype showed up just a few times. The chain uses TRBV5-1 and TRBJ2-1; D gene ambiguous. This CDR3 has 15 residues. V lost 0 bases to trimming and J lost 2 bases, with 9 bases between them. Germline CDR1 and CDR2: SGHRS and YFSETQ. The CDR3 protein is CASSLEVGTYNEQFF. The CDR3 coding sequence is TGCGCCAGCAGCTTGGAAGTGGGGACCTACAATGAGCAGTTCTTC.